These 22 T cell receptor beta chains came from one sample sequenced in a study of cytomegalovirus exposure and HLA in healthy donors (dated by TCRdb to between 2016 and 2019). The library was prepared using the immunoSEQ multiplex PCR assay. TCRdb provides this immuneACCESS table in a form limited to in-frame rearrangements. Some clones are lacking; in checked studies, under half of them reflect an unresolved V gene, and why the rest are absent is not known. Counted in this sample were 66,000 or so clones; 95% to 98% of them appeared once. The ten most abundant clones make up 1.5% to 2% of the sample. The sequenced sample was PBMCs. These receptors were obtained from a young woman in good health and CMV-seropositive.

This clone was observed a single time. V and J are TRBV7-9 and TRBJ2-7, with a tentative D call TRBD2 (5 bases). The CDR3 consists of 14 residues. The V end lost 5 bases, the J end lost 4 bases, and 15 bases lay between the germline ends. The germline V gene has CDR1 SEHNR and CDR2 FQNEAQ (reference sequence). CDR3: CASSPGWSGYEQYF. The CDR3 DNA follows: TGTGCCAGCAGCCCGGGGTGGAGTGGGTACGAGCAGTACTTC.

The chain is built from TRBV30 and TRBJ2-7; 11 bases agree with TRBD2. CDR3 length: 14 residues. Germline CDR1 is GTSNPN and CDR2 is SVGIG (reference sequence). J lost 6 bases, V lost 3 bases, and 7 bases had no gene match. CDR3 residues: CAWSRLAGLGEQYF. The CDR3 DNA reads TGTGCCTGGAGCCGACTAGCGGGATTAGGCGAGCAGTACTTC.

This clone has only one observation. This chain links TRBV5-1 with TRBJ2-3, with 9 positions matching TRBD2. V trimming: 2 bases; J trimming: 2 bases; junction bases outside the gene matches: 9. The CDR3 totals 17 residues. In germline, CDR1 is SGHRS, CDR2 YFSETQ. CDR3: CASSFRSTSGLTDTQYF. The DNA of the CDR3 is TGCGCCAGCAGCTTTCGGTCGACTAGCGGTCTCACAGATACGCAGTATTTT.

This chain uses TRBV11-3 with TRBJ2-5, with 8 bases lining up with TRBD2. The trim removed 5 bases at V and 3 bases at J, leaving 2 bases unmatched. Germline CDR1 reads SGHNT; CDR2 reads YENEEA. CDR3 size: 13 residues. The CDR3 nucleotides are TGTGCCAGCAGCCGGGGGGGGAAAGAGACCCAGTACTTC. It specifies CASSRGGKETQYF.

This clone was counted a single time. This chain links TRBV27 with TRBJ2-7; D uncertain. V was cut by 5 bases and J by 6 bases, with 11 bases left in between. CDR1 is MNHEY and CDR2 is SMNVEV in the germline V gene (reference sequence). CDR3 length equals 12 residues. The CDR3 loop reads CASSKSVSEQYF. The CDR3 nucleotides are TGTGCCAGCAGTAAATCCGTCTCCGAGCAGTACTTC.

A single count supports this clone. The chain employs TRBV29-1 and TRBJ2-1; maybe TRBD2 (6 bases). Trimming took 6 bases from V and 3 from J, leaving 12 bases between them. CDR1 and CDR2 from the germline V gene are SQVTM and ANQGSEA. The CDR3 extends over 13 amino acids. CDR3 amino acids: CSVELAHYNEQFF. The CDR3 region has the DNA TGCAGCGTCGAACTAGCCCACTACAATGAGCAGTTCTTC.

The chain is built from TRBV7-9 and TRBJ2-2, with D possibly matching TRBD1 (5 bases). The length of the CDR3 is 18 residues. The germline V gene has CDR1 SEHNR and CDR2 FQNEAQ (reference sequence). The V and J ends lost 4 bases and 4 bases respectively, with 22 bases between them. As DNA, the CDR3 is TGTGCCAGCAGCTCCAGTAGGCGACCGGAGCAGGGCACCGGGGAGCTGTTTTTT. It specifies CASSSSRRPEQGTGELFF. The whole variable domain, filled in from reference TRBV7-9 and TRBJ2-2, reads DTGVSQNPRHKITKRGQNVTFRCDPISEHNRLYWYRQTLGQGPEFLTYFQNEAQLEKSRLLSDRFSAERPKGSFSTLEIQRTEQGDSAMYLCASSSSRRPEQGTGELFFGEGSRLTVL.

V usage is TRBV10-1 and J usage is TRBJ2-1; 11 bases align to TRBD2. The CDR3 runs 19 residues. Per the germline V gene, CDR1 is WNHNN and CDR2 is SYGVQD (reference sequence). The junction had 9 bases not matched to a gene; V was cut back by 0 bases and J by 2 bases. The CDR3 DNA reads TGCGCCAGCAGTGAGTCCGGACTAGCGGGCTCCTTTACCTACAATGAGCAGTTCTTC. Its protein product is CASSESGLAGSFTYNEQFF.

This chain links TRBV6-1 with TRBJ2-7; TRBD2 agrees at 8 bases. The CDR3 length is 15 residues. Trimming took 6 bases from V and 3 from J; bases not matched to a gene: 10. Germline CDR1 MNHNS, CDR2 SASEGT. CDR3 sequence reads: CASSIGGGFVYEQYF. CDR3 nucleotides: TGTGCCAGCAGCATCGGCGGGGGGTTCGTCTACGAGCAGTACTTC.

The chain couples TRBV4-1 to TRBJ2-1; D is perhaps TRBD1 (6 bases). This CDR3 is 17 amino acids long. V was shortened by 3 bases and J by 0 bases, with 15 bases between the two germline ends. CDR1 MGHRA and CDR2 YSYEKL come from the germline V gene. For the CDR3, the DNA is TGCGCCAGCAGCCAGTACGTCAGGACAGACTCCTACAATGAGCAGTTCTTC. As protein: CASSQYVRTDSYNEQFF.

CDR3: CASTPVPGASDTQYF. The CDR3, as DNA: TGTGCCAGCACCCCAGTGCCGGGAGCGTCAGATACGCAGTATTTT. The genes are TRBV6-5 and TRBJ2-3; tentatively, D is TRBD2 (6 bases). Trimming stripped 7 bases from V and 4 bases from J, with 18 bases between. The germline gives CDR1 MNHEY, CDR2 SVGAGI. The CDR3 spans 15 residues.

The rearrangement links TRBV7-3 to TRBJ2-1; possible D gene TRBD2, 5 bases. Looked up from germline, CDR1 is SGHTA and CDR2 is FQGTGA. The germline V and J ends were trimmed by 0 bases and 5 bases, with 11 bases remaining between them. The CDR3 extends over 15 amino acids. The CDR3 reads CASSLTGAINNEQFF. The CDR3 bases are TGTGCCAGCAGCTTAACGGGAGCCATTAACAATGAGCAGTTCTTC.

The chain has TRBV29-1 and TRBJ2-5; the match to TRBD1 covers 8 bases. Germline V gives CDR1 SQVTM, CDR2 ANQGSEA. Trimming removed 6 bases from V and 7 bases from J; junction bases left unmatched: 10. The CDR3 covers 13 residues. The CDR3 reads CSVIGQGVGTQYF. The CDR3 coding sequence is TGCAGCGTGATCGGACAGGGCGTGGGGACCCAGTACTTC.

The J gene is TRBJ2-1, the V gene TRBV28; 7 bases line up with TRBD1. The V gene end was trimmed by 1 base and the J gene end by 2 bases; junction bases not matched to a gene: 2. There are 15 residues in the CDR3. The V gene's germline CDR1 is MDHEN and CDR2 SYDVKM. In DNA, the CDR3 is TGTGCCAGCAGTTTATCGGGGACAGCCTACAATGAGCAGTTCTTC. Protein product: CASSLSGTAYNEQFF.

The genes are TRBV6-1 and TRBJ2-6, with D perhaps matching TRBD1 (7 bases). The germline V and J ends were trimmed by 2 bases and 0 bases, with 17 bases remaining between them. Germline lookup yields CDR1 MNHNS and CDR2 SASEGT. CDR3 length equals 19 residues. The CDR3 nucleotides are TGTGCCAGCAGTGAATGGAGGGGGGACAGCTCCTCTGGGGCCAACGTCCTGACTTTC. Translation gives CASSEWRGDSSSGANVLTF.

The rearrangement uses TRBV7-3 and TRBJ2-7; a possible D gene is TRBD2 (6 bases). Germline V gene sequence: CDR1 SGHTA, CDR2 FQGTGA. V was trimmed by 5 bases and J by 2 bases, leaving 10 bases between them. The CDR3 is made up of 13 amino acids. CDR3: CASSPGGTYEQYF. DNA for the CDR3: TGTGCCAGCAGCCCCGGGGGTACCTACGAGCAGTACTTC.

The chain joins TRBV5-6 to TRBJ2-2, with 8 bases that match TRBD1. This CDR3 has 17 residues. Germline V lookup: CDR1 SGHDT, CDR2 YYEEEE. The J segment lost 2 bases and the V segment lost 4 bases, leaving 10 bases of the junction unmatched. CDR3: CASSKGQVRLNTGELFF. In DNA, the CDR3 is TGTGCCAGCAGCAAGGGACAGGTTCGCCTAAACACCGGGGAGCTGTTTTTT.

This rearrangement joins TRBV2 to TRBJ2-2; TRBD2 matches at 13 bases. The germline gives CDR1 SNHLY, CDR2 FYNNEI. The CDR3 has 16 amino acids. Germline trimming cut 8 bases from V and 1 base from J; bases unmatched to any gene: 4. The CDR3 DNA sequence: TGTGCCAGCGGACTAGCGGGAGTGGGGAACACCGGGGAGCTGTTTTTT. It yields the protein CASGLAGVGNTGELFF.

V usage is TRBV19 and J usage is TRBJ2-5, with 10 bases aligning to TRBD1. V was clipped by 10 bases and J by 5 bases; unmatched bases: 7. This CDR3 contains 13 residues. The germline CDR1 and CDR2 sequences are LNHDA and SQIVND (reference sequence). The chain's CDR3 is CATRTGGFETQYF. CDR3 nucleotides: TGTGCCACCAGGACAGGGGGTTTTGAGACCCAGTACTTC.

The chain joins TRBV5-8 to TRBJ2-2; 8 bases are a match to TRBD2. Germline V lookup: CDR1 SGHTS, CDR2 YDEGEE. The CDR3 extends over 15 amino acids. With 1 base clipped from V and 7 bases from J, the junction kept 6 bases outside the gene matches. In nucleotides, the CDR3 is TGTGCCAGCAGCTTGTTTGCGGGAGGCGTCGGGGAGCTGTTTTTT. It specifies CASSLFAGGVGELFF.

Here the CDR3 DNA reads TGTGCCAGCAGCTTCGCGGGGGAACAAGAGACCCAGTACTTC. It yields the protein CASSFAGEQETQYF. The chain couples TRBV28 to TRBJ2-5; TRBD2 matches 7 bases. The CDR3 has 14 amino acids. V gave up 6 bases and J gave up 2 bases; unmatched junction bases: 6. The germline V gene encodes CDR1 MDHEN and CDR2 SYDVKM.

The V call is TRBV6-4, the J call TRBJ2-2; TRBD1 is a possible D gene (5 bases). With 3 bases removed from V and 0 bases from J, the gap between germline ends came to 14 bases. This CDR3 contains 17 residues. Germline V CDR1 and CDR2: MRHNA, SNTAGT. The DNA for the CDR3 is TGTGCCAGCAGTGAACCTGACAGACCCGCGAACACCGGGGAGCTGTTTTTT. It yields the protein CASSEPDRPANTGELFF.